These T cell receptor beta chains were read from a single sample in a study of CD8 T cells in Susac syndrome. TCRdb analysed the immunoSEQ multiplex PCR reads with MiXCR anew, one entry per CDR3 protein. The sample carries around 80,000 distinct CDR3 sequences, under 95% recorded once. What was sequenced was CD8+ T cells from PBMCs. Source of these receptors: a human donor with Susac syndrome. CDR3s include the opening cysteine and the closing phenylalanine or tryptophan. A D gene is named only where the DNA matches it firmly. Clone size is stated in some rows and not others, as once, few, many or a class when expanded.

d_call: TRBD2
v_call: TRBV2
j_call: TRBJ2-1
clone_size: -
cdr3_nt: TGTGCCAGCAGACTAGCGGGACCCTACAATGAGCAGTTCTTC
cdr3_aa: CASRLAGPYNEQFF

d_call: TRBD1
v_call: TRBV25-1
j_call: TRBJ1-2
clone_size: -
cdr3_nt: TGTGCCAGCAGTGTTTCCGGGACAGCCTATGGCTACACCTTC
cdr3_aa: CASSVSGTAYGYTF

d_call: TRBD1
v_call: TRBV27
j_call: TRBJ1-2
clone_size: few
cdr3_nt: TGTGCCAGCAGTTTTGGGACAGCCTATGGCTACACCTTC
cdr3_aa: CASSFGTAYGYTF

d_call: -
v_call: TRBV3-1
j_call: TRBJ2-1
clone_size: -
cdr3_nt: TGTGCCAGCAGCCAAGTGGTAGCTGCGGGCGATGAGCAGTTCTTC
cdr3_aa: CASSQVVAAGDEQFF

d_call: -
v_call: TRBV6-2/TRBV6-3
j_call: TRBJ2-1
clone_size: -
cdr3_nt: TGTGCCAGCAGAACAGGGTCGGGTGAGCAGTTCTTC
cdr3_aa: CASRTGSGEQFF

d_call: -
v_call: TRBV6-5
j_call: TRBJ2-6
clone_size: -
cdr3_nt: TGTGCCAGCAGTTACCTCTCCAGGGTCGGGGCCAACGTCCTGACTTTC
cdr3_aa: CASSYLSRVGANVLTF

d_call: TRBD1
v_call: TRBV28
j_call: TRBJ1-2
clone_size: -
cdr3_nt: TGTGCCAGCAGTTTGGGACAGAACTATGGCTACACCTTC
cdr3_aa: CASSLGQNYGYTF

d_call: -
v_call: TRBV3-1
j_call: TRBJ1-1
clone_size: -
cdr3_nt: TGTGCCAGCAGCCAAGCGACCGCCAACACTGAAGCTTTCTTT
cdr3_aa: CASSQATANTEAFF

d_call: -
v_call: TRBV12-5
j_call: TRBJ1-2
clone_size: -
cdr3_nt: TGTGCTAGTGGACTTAAAACCTATGCGGGACAAACTTTACCCTTGGGGCATGGCTACACCTTC
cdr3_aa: CASGLKTYAGQTLPLGHGYTF

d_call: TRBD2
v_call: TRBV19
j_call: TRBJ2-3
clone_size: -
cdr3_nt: TGTGCCAGTAGTGTAGCGGGGGCCTTCACAGATACGCAGTATTTT
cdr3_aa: CASSVAGAFTDTQYF

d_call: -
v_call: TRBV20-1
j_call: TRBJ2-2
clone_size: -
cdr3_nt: TGCAGTGCTAGAGTGTTTTGGGGGCGCGGCACCGGGGAGCTGTTTTTT
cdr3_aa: CSARVFWGRGTGELFF

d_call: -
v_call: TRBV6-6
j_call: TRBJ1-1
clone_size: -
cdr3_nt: TGTGCCAGCAGATGGGTCGAGAACACTGAAGCTTTCTTT
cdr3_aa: CASRWVENTEAFF

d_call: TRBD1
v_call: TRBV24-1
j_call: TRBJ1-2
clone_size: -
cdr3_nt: TGTGCCACCAGTGATCCGACAGGGGACTATGGCTACACCTTC
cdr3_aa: CATSDPTGDYGYTF

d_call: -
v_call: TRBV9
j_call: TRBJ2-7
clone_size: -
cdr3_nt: TGTGCCAGCAGCGCCGAGGACGGGGCAGCAGGCTCCTACGAGCAGTACTTC
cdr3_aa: CASSAEDGAAGSYEQYF

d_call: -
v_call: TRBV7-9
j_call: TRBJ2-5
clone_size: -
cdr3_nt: TGTGCCAGCAGCGGAAGCACAGGGTTGGGAGAGACCCAGTACTTC
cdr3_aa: CASSGSTGLGETQYF

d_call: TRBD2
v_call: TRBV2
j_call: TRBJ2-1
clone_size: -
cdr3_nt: TGTGCCAGCAGTGAACTAGCGGGGAGCTCCTACAATGAGCAGTTCTTC
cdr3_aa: CASSELAGSSYNEQFF

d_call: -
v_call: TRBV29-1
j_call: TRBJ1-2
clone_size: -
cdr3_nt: TGCAGCGTTATTGACGGAACTAACTATGGCTACACCTTC
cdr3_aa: CSVIDGTNYGYTF

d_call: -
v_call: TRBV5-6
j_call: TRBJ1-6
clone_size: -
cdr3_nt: TGTGCCAGCAGCCCCCAGTCCGTTGCCAAGTTAAATTCACCCCTCCACTTT
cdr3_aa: CASSPQSVAKLNSPLHF

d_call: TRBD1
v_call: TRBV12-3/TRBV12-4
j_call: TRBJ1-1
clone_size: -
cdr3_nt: TGTGCCAGCAGCAATTCAGGACAGGCGATGAACACTGAAGCTTTCTTT
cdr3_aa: CASSNSGQAMNTEAFF

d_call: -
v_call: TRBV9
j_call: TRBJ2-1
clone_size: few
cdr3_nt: TGTGCCAGCAGCGTTAGAGAAAATGAGCAGTTCTTC
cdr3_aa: CASSVRENEQFF

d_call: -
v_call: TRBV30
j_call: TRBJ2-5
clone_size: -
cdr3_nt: TGTGCCTGGACGGACGGAGAGACCCAGTACTTC
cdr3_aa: CAWTDGETQYF

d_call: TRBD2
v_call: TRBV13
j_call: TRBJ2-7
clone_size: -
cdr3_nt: TGTGCCAGCAGCCAGGGACTAAACGAGCAGTACTTC
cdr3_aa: CASSQGLNEQYF

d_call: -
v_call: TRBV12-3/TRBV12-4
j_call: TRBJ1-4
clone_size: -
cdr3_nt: TGTGCCAGCAGAATGGAACGAGCTAATGAAAAACTGTTTTTT
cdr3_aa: CASRMERANEKLFF

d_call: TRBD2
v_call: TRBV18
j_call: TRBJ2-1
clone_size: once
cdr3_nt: TGTGCCAGCTCACCGATCGTCTATGGGGAGGGGAATGAGCAGTTCTTC
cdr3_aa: CASSPIVYGEGNEQFF

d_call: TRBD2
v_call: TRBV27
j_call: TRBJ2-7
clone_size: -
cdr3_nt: TGTGCCAGCAGTCCCTTAGCGGGAGGACCCAACGAGCAGTACTTC
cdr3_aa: CASSPLAGGPNEQYF

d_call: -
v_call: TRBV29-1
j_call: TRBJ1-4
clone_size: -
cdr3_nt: TGCAGCGTTAGGATAAACGAAAAACTGTTTTTT
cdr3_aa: CSVRINEKLFF

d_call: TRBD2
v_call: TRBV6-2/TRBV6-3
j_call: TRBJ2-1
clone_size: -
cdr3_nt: TGTGCCAGCAGCCCGATTGTCGGGGGGAGGCAGTACAATGAGCAGTTCTTC
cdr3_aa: CASSPIVGGRQYNEQFF

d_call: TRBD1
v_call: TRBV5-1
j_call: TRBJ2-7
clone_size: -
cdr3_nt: TGCGCCAGCTTGGACAGGGTGTTCCACGAGCAGTACTTC
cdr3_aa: CASLDRVFHEQYF

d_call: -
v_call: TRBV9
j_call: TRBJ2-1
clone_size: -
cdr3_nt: TGTGCCAGCAGCGTATCTGGCGTGCGGGACTATGAGCAGTTCTTC
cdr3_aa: CASSVSGVRDYEQFF

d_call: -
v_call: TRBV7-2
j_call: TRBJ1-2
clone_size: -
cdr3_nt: TGTGCCAGCAGCTTAGAGGCCAGGGAATTTGGCTACACCTTC
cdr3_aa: CASSLEAREFGYTF

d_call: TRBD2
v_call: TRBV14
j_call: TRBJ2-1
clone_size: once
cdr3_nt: TGTGCCAGCAGCCAAGAACTAGCGGGTTCTTCCCATGAGCAGTTCTTC
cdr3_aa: CASSQELAGSSHEQFF